The 23 T cell receptor beta chains below come from one sample, sequenced in a study of T-cell reconstitution after alpha-beta-depleted transplantation in children. The TCRbeta library was prepared with unique molecular identifiers. TCRdb passed the PCR reads through MiXCR, listing each CDR3 protein once. The sample carries 500,000 to 600,000 distinct CDR3 sequences, approximately 30% recorded once. Sequenced material: PBMCs, taken before TCRalphabeta/CD19-depleted stem cell transplant. The receptor set was obtained from a boy younger than two with Wiskott-Aldrich syndrome, due to receive a stem cell transplant.

CDR3 loop: CASSAGVVNTEAFF. The CDR3 DNA sequence: TGTGCCAGCAGCGCCGGGGTGGTCAACACTGAAGCTTTCTTT. This sequence joins TRBV9 and TRBJ1-1; D gene ambiguous. Deletions cut 3 bases from V and 2 bases from J, with 11 bases between. This CDR3 comprises 14 residues. Germline V lookup: CDR1 SGDLS, CDR2 YYNGEE. Together with reference TRBV9 and TRBJ1-1, the CDR3 gives the full variable domain: DSGVTQTPKHLITATGQRVTLRCSPRSGDLSVYWYQQSLDQGLQFLIQYYNGEERAKGNILERFSAQQFPDLHSELNLSSLELGDSALYFCASSAGVVNTEAFFGQGTRLTVV.

The chain combines TRBV18 with TRBJ2-3; D gene unclear. Trimming cost V 0 bases and J 0 bases, with 10 bases left between them. This CDR3 is 16 amino acids long. Germline CDR1 and CDR2: KGHSH and LQKENI. The CDR3 spells CASSPPSTPSTDTQYF. In DNA, the CDR3 is TGTGCCAGCTCACCACCGTCCACACCTAGCACAGATACGCAGTATTTT.

The CDR3 nucleotides read TGCAGTGCTACACCCCTCGGGGAGCAGTTCTTC. Residues: CSATPLGEQFF. The chain links TRBV20-1 to TRBJ2-1; no definite D call. Looked up from germline, CDR1 is DFQATT and CDR2 is SNEGSKA (reference sequence). The CDR3 has 11 residues. V was cut by 4 bases and J by 10 bases, with 11 bases left in between.

This clonotype was picked up a small number of times. The chain joins TRBV6-1 to TRBJ1-2; 8 bases are shared with TRBD1. This CDR3 has 13 residues. Germline-derived CDR1 and CDR2 are MNHNS and SASEGT. V was clipped by 5 bases and J by 6 bases; unmatched bases: 5. The CDR3 here is CASSRQGRHGYTF. In nucleotides, the CDR3 is TGTGCCAGCAGTAGACAGGGGAGACATGGCTACACCTTC.

This clonotype came up once. This chain connects TRBV30 to TRBJ2-1, with D hard to call. The germline gives CDR1 GTSNPN, CDR2 SVGIG (reference sequence). V gave up 3 bases and J gave up 10 bases, with 19 bases separating them. This CDR3 has 14 residues. DNA of the CDR3: TGTGCCTGGAGCGCCTACGACTTGGCCGGGGAGCAGTTCTTC. This encodes CAWSAYDLAGEQFF.

V is TRBV5-1 and J is TRBJ2-7, with D possibly matching TRBD2 (7 bases). V lost 0 bases and J lost 9, with 19 bases in between. Per the germline V gene, CDR1 is SGHRS and CDR2 is YFSETQ. There are 15 residues in the CDR3. CDR3 coding DNA: TGCGCCAGCAGCTTGGTTCTAGGGAGGGGGGAGAGGCAGTACTTC. This codes for CASSLVLGRGERQYF.

This clonotype has a handful of counts. V gene TRBV6-5 combines with J gene TRBJ1-4, with D perhaps TRBD1 (6 bases). V was shortened by 0 bases and J by 7 bases, with 15 bases between the two germline ends. Germline V lookup: CDR1 MNHEY, CDR2 SVGAGI. CDR3 length: 16 amino acids. The CDR3 coding sequence is TGTGCCAGCAGTTACTCGAAAGGGGGGGCCAGTGAAAAACTGTTTTTT. This translates into CASSYSKGGASEKLFF.

In this sample, this clonotype turned up once. The rearrangement joins TRBV7-9 to TRBJ2-1; no reliable D call. There are 13 residues in the CDR3. CDR1 and CDR2 from the germline V gene are SEHNR and FQNEAQ (reference sequence). Trimming cost V 5 bases and J 2 bases, with 7 bases left between them. The DNA for the CDR3 is TGTGCCAGCAGCGCACGCGCCTACAATGAGCAGTTCTTC. Its translation is CASSARAYNEQFF.

The chain's CDR3 is CASRSRVGASNQPQHF. CDR3 DNA sequence: TGTGCCAGCAGAAGTCGCGTGGGGGCTTCTAATCAGCCCCAGCATTTT. The J gene is TRBJ1-5, the V gene TRBV6-1; D is perhaps TRBD1 (6 bases). Germline CDR1 MNHNS, CDR2 SASEGT. The CDR3 runs 16 residues. With 6 bases removed from V and 4 bases from J, the gap between germline ends came to 19 bases.

The V and J genes are TRBV7-2 and TRBJ2-1; D ambiguous. The germline CDR1 and CDR2 sequences are SGHTA and FQGNSA. The V end lost 6 bases, the J end lost 10 bases, and 10 bases lay between the germline ends. There are 11 residues in the CDR3. CDR3 sequence: CASSYLLEQFF. In DNA, the CDR3 is TGTGCCAGCAGTTACTTATTAGAGCAGTTCTTC.

This clonotype was observed a few times. The chain employs TRBV7-8 and TRBJ2-1; 8 nucleotides line up with TRBD2. Losses at the gene ends were 5 bases for V and 7 bases for J; bases not matched to a gene: 10. The germline gives CDR1 SGHVS, CDR2 FQNEAQ. The CDR3 length is 15 residues. Here the CDR3 DNA reads TGTGCCAGCAGCCATCCGGGACTAGTTGTTAATGAGCAGTTCTTC. It codes for CASSHPGLVVNEQFF.

V and J are TRBV10-3 and TRBJ2-3, with TRBD2 matching 11 bases. J gave up 4 bases and V 6 bases, and 6 bases lay outside the gene matches. This CDR3 comprises 15 residues. Germline V gives CDR1 ENHRY, CDR2 SYGVKD. Here the CDR3 DNA reads TGTGCCATCAGCTTACAACTAGCGGGAGCAGATACGCAGTATTTT. It codes for CAISLQLAGADTQYF.

This clonotype showed up just a few times. The chain links TRBV10-3 to TRBJ2-1, with D uncertain. Trimming left V 4 bases short and J 6 bases short, with 7 bases between. The CDR3 runs to 12 residues. CDR1 and CDR2 from the germline V gene are ENHRY and SYGVKD. The CDR3 DNA reads as TGTGCCATCAGTGGGGGATTCAATGAGCAGTTCTTC. Protein: CAISGGFNEQFF.

The V and J genes are TRBV9 and TRBJ1-3; TRBD1 is a possible D gene (6 bases). CDR3 length equals 15 residues. Germline V CDR1 and CDR2: SGDLS, YYNGEE. V dropped 3 bases and J dropped 1 base, with 11 bases sitting between them. The CDR3 here is CASSGQVRSGNTIYF. CDR3 coding DNA: TGTGCCAGCAGCGGACAGGTCCGGTCTGGAAACACCATATATTTT. The full variable domain, with the rest looked up from reference TRBV9 and TRBJ1-3, is DSGVTQTPKHLITATGQRVTLRCSPRSGDLSVYWYQQSLDQGLQFLIQYYNGEERAKGNILERFSAQQFPDLHSELNLSSLELGDSALYFCASSGQVRSGNTIYFGEGSWLTVV.

The rearrangement links TRBV29-1 to TRBJ2-3; weak D call: TRBD2 (6 bases). Germline assignment: CDR1 SQVTM and CDR2 ANQGSEA. This CDR3 has 12 amino acids. The V end was cut by 7 bases, the J end by 2 bases, with 10 bases between. This CDR3 is CSARDFTDTQYF. In DNA, the CDR3 is TGCAGCGCCCGGGACTTCACAGATACGCAGTATTTT.

The rearrangement uses TRBV5-1 and TRBJ2-3; maybe TRBD2 (5 bases). The CDR3 has 15 amino acids. From germline, CDR1 is SGHRS and CDR2 YFSETQ. V lost 0 bases, J lost 0 bases, and 8 bases lay in between. CDR3 nucleotides: TGCGCCAGCAGCTTGGATACGGGAAGCACAGATACGCAGTATTTT. This sequence encodes CASSLDTGSTDTQYF.

This clonotype was seen a few times. CDR3 coding DNA: TGTGCCAGCAGCTCCGTCCTAGCGGGATGGAGGCCCGGGGAGCTGTTTTTT. As protein: CASSSVLAGWRPGELFF. The V gene is TRBV5-5, the J gene TRBJ2-2; the match to TRBD2 covers 9 bases. The CDR3 sequence is 17 residues long. From germline, CDR1 is SGHKS and CDR2 YYEKEE (reference sequence). The J segment lost 6 bases and the V segment lost 3 bases, leaving 12 bases of the junction unmatched.

The CDR3 DNA is TGTGCCAGCAGCCCCCAAGTGGGTTCCTCTGGGGCCAACGTCCTGACTTTC. Translated: CASSPQVGSSGANVLTF. The chain couples TRBV4-2 to TRBJ2-6; D remains unclear. Trimming cost V 4 bases and J 0 bases, with 13 bases left between them. The CDR3 has 17 residues. CDR1 and CDR2 from the germline V gene are LGHNA and YNFKEQ.

This clonotype has only a few counts. V is TRBV29-1 and J is TRBJ2-4; 9 nucleotides match TRBD1. The length of the CDR3 is 14 residues. Germline CDR1 reads SQVTM; CDR2 reads ANQGSEA. V lost 4 bases to trimming and J lost 5 bases; unmatched junction nucleotides: 6. The CDR3 DNA reads as TGCAGCGTTGTAGACACAGGGGGCGAAAACATTCAGTACTTC. It is translated as CSVVDTGGENIQYF.

This clonotype has just a few counts. The rearrangement uses TRBV5-4 and TRBJ2-6; possible D gene TRBD1, 6 bases. The CDR3 consists of 16 residues. The germline gives CDR1 SGHNT, CDR2 YYREEE (reference sequence). The V gene lost 3 bases and the J gene lost 0 bases, with 10 bases spanning the gap. This CDR3 is CASSSGTSSGANVLTF. Here the CDR3 DNA reads TGTGCCAGCAGCTCCGGGACATCCTCTGGGGCCAACGTCCTGACTTTC.

This clonotype was observed a few times. This chain links TRBV5-6 with TRBJ1-1; a possible D gene is TRBD1 (6 bases). The CDR3 consists of 15 residues. V was pared by 0 bases and J by 1 base, with 10 bases between. The germline V gene has CDR1 SGHDT and CDR2 YYEEEE. The chain's CDR3 is CASSLAAGANTEAFF. Here the CDR3 DNA reads TGTGCCAGCAGCTTGGCCGCAGGGGCGAACACTGAAGCTTTCTTT.

This clonotype was counted ten times or more. V gene TRBV12-3 or TRBV12-4 combines with J gene TRBJ2-7, with D unclear. The CDR3 consists of 12 residues. V was cut by 6 bases and J by 0 bases, with 6 bases left in between. Here the CDR3 DNA reads TGTGCCAGCAGCTATAGCTCCTACGAGCAGTACTTC. Its protein product is CASSYSSYEQYF.

V is TRBV20-1 and J is TRBJ2-1; the D gene could be TRBD1 or TRBD2 (5 bases each). Germline CDR1 DFQATT, CDR2 SNEGSKA (reference sequence). Deletions cut 6 bases from V and 1 base from J, with 16 bases between. CDR3 size: 15 residues. As DNA, the CDR3 is TGCAGTGCCATGGGACCGATTGCTTCCTACAATGAGCAGTTCTTC. This codes for CSAMGPIASYNEQFF.